The 14 T cell receptor beta chains in this list originate from one sample, sequenced in a study of shared T cell receptors in the human thymus. Data came from immunoSEQ multiplex PCR; TCRdb stores just in-frame clones and leaves some out. The table shows 650,000 to 950,000 clones, with approximately 85% occurring only once. These data also formed part of another study, on human thymus T cells.

Sequenced material: thymocytes. These receptor sequences come from a girl under three years old with a congenital heart defect.

The chain couples TRBV27 to TRBJ2-4, with 15 bases matching TRBD2. The germline V gene encodes CDR1 MNHEY and CDR2 SMNVEV (reference sequence). V shed 0 bases, J shed 3 bases, and the junction held 9 bases outside the gene matches. The CDR3 has 20 residues. CDR3 loop: CASSLSRTSGGASNKNIQYF. CDR3 DNA: TGTGCCAGCAGTTTATCCAGGACTAGCGGGGGGGCTTCTAACAAAAACATTCAGTACTTC.

The gene calls are TRBV7-2 and TRBJ1-5; D ambiguous. CDR3 length equals 12 residues. Germline lookup yields CDR1 SGHTA and CDR2 FQGNSA. Trimming took off 1 base at V and 8 bases at J, with 6 bases between the two ends. As DNA, the CDR3 is TGTGCCAGCAGCTTAGGTGTAGAGCCCCAGCATTTT. Translating it yields CASSLGVEPQHF.

This clone was recorded once. The junction and the germline gene differ at one end; a read error may be behind it. The gene calls are TRBV23-1 and TRBJ2-7; possibly TRBD2 for D (6 bases). TRBV23-1 is labeled an ORF, and its function is uncertain. This CDR3 contains 11 residues. The CDR3 region is CASSHRATRAF. CDR3 nucleotide sequence: TGCGCCAGCAGTCACCGCGCGACTAGAGCCTTC.

The rearrangement links TRBV6-4 to TRBJ2-3; D gene unclear. The germline CDR1 and CDR2 sequences are MRHNA and SNTAGT. The CDR3 totals 14 residues. Trimming took off 3 bases at V and 2 bases at J, with 9 bases between the two ends. CDR3 region: CASSESHNTDTQYF. DNA for the CDR3: TGTGCCAGCAGTGAGTCCCACAACACAGATACGCAGTATTTT.

This rearrangement joins TRBV5-8 to TRBJ2-1, with D possibly TRBD1 on 5 matching bases. This CDR3 has 14 amino acids. With 4 bases removed from V and 1 base from J, the gap between germline ends came to 9 bases. The germline gives CDR1 SGHTS, CDR2 YDEGEE. The CDR3 region is CASSVQESYNEQFF. The DNA of the CDR3 is TGTGCCAGCAGCGTACAGGAGTCCTACAATGAGCAGTTCTTC.

The rearrangement uses TRBV29-1 and TRBJ1-2, with TRBD1 identical over 8 bases. Germline V lookup: CDR1 SQVTM, CDR2 ANQGSEA. The CDR3 sequence is 17 residues long. Trimming cost V 5 bases and J 4 bases; bases outside gene matches: 18. The CDR3 coding sequence is TGCAGCGTTAGAAAAACCCTGTTGGGACAGGCTGCCTATGGCTACACCTTC. Encoded protein: CSVRKTLLGQAAYGYTF.

The rearrangement links TRBV19 to TRBJ2-5; weak D call: TRBD2 (6 bases). V dropped 1 base and J dropped 2 bases, with 11 bases sitting between them. This CDR3 spans 15 amino acids. The germline gives CDR1 LNHDA, CDR2 SQIVND (reference sequence). The CDR3: CASSIVLREQETQYF. Here the CDR3 DNA reads TGTGCCAGTAGTATAGTTTTGCGGGAACAAGAGACCCAGTACTTC.

The rearrangement joins TRBV6-1 to TRBJ1-2; 7 bases agree with TRBD1. Germline CDR1 is MNHNS and CDR2 is SASEGT. The V gene end was trimmed by 5 bases and the J gene end by 8 bases; junction bases not matched to a gene: 8. The CDR3 spans 13 residues. The CDR3 nucleotides read TGTGCCAGCAGTTATCAGGGGGTGTGGGGCTACACCTTC. Its translation: CASSYQGVWGYTF.

The genes are TRBV5-1 and TRBJ1-1, with D possibly being TRBD1 (5 bases). The CDR3 has 12 amino acids. Between the trimmed V and J ends, which lost 6 bases and 5 bases, there was a span of 11 bases. Germline values: CDR1 SGHRS, CDR2 YFSETQ. The CDR3 sequence: CASNHGGTEAFF. CDR3 bases: TGCGCCAGCAACCACGGGGGGACTGAAGCTTTCTTT.

V usage is TRBV5-5 and J usage is TRBJ1-2; 7 nucleotides agree with TRBD1. J was trimmed by 8 bases and V by 4 bases; bases with no gene match: 8. The CDR3 totals 13 residues. Germline CDR1 and CDR2: SGHKS and YYEKEE (reference sequence). DNA for the CDR3: TGTGCCAGCAGCCCCGAGGGGGCGGGCGGCTACACCTTC. The encoded protein is CASSPEGAGGYTF.

This CDR3 is CSVELRDTNYGYTF. Here the CDR3 DNA reads TGCAGCGTTGAATTACGGGATACTAACTATGGCTACACCTTC. V is TRBV29-1 and J is TRBJ1-2, with D unresolved. Trimming pared 2 bases from V and 0 bases from J, leaving 10 bases between. Germline values: CDR1 SQVTM, CDR2 ANQGSEA. This CDR3 region has 14 residues. Supplemented by reference TRBV29-1 and TRBJ1-2, the full variable domain reads SAVISQKPSRDICQRGTSLTIQCQVDSQVTMMFWYRQQPGQSLTLIATANQGSEATYESGFVIDKFPISRPNLTFSTLTVSNMSPEDSSIYLCSVELRDTNYGYTFGSGTRLTVV.

The J gene is TRBJ1-3, the V gene TRBV7-9; the D gene is possibly TRBD1 (6 bases). The length of the CDR3 is 16 residues. The germline V gene encodes CDR1 SEHNR and CDR2 FQNEAQ (reference sequence). The V end was cut by 5 bases, the J end by 2 bases, with 16 bases between. CDR3 DNA: TGTGCCAGCAGCCGTCGGGTAGGGGGACCTGGAAACACCATATATTTT. This sequence encodes CASSRRVGGPGNTIYF.

This chain links TRBV19 with TRBJ1-2; TRBD1 matches 7 bases. There are 14 residues in the CDR3. Trimming at V came to 5 bases and at J to 10 bases, leaving 13 bases not matched to a gene. Germline lookup yields CDR1 LNHDA and CDR2 SQIVND (reference sequence). DNA for the CDR3: TGTGCCAGTAGTTCCACGCCGACAGGGCCTCACTACACCTTC. It codes for CASSSTPTGPHYTF.

This clone was seen a handful of times. The V call is TRBV7-3, the J call TRBJ2-7, with D possibly matching TRBD2 (5 bases). Germline loops: CDR1 SGHTA, CDR2 FQGTGA. Trimming removed 2 bases at V and 3 bases at J, with 11 bases between. The CDR3 runs 14 residues. CDR3 DNA sequence: TGTGCCAGCAGCTTATTCGGGGATGGCTACGAGCAGTACTTC. Translation: CASSLFGDGYEQYF.